This T cell receptor beta chain was identified during a study of T-cell memory formation after mild COVID-19. Using its own MiXCR run on the 5' RACE reads, TCRdb lists one record per CDR3 protein. This sample carries more than 120,000 distinct CDR3 sequences, about 19% of them seen once, and the ten largest clones take 2% to 2.5%. A few counts support this clonotype. The V segment lost 1 base and the J segment 9 bases; nucleotides outside the gene matches: 18. CDR1 is SGHRS, CDR2 YFSETQ, per germline. This CDR3 comprises 18 residues. The chain joins TRBV5-1 to TRBJ2-1, with TRBD2 matching 8 bases. The specimen sequenced was PBMCs or a T cell subset sorted from them (not recorded which). The receptor was derived from an adult woman who had mild COVID-19 (a few samples of this study predate the infection). Cell type and time point are not known. CDR3 protein: CASSLLGASGTRVSEQFF. DNA for the CDR3: TGCGCCAGCAGCTTGCTGGGCGCCTCCGGGACTAGGGTGAGTGAGCAGTTCTTC.